Sequencing of this T cell receptor beta chain was carried out in a study of OX40 agonist ivuxolimab in advanced cancers. About the research overall: Prior therapy, whether anti-PD-1, anti-PD-L1 or anti-CTLA-4, was allowed, and under 50% had some. Whole-study findings and limits: In a subset of nonresponders, normalized T-cell clonal expansion was also low.

Clones were sequenced by immunoSEQ multiplex PCR, and TCRdb holds only the in-frame ones, with some missing. The sample lists over 85,000 clones; approximately 87% were seen once. Of note for this clone: What it binds is unknown.

There are 12 residues in the CDR3. Trimming took 5 bases from V and 5 from J, leaving 9 bases between them. CDR1 SNHLY and CDR2 FYNNEI come from the germline V gene. Individuals having autoimmune disease history or systemic immunosuppression were not enrolled. The source is an adult with an advanced solid tumor such as melanoma, head and neck, liver or kidney cancer. The sample consisted of CD4+ or CD8+ T cells sorted from blood, taken in a trial of the OX40 agonist ivuxolimab. The chain combines TRBV2 with TRBJ2-5, with D perhaps assigned TRBD1 or TRBD2 (6 bases each). The CDR3 spells CASSRGHETQYF. The CDR3 region has the DNA TGTGCCAGCAGTCGGGGGCATGAGACCCAGTACTTC.